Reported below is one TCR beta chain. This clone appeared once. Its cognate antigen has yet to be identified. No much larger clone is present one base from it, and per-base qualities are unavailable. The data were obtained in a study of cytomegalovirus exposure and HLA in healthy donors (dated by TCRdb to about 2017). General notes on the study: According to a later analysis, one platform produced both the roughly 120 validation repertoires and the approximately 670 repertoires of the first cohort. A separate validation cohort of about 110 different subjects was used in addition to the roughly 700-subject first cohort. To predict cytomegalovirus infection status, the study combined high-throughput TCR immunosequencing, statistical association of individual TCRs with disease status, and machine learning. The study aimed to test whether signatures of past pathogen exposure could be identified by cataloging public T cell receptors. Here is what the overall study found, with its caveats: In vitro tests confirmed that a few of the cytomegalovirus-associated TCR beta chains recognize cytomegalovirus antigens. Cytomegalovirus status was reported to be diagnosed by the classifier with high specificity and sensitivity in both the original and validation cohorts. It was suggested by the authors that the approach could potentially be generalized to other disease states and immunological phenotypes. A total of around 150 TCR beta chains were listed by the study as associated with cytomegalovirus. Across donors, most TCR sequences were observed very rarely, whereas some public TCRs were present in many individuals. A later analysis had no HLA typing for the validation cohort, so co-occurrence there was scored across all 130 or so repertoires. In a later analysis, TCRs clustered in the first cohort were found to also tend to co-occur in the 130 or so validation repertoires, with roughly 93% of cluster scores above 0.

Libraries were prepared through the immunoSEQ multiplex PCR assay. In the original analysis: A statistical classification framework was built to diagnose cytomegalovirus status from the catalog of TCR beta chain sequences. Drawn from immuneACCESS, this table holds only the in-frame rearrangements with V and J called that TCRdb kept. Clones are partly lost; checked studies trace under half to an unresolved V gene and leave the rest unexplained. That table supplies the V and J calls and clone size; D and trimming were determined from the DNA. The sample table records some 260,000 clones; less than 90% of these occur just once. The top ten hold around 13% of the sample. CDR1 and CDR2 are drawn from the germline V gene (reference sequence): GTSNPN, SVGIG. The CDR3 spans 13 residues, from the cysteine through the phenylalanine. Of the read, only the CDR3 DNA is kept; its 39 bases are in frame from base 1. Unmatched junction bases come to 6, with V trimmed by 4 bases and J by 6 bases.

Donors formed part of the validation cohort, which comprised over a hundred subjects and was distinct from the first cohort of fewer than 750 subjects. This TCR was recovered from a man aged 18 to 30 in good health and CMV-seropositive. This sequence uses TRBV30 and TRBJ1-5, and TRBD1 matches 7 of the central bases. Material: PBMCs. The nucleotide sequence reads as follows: TGTGCCTGGACCCCAGGGGGGGGTCAGCCCCAGCATTTT. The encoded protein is CAWTPGGGQPQHF.